The clone carrying this T cell receptor beta chain was picked up a small number of times. Its antigen remains unidentified. The primer mix had 60 Vbeta and 13 Jbeta primers. The protocol was immunoSEQ multiplex PCR, while the TCRdb copy is restricted to in-frame clones and leaves out a portion. The table shows just over 150,000 clones, with approximately 80% occurring only once. The sample is drawn from a study of cytomegalovirus exposure and HLA in healthy donors. At the level of the study: Approximately 83 million unique TCRs from HLA-typed donors were held in an early data release.

Overall study results and limits: Highly shared variants forming one cluster were likely a sequencing artifact. Reported performance of the classifier showed diagnosis of cytomegalovirus status with high specificity and sensitivity.

The CDR3 covers 16 residues. The trim removed 2 bases at V and 6 bases at J, leaving 7 bases unmatched. CDR1 and CDR2 (germline): MNHNY, SVGAGI (reference sequence). V is TRBV6-6 and J is TRBJ2-1, with TRBD2 matching over 10 bases. The clonotype was recovered from a male donor in good health and CMV-seropositive. Sequences were obtained from PBMCs. The CDR3 DNA reads TGTGCCAGCAGTTACCCCCAGCGGGAGGGCCTCAATGAGCAGTTCTTC. Translated, it gives CASSYPQREGLNEQFF.